The rows below give T cell receptor beta chains drawn from one sample of a study of OX40 agonist ivuxolimab in advanced cancers. Generated by immunoSEQ multiplex PCR, the TCRdb table keeps only in-frame clones and is missing some. The sample has roughly 55,000 clones, about 80% seen once. The sequences come from CD4+ or CD8+ T cells sorted from blood, collected in a trial of the OX40 agonist ivuxolimab. These receptors came from an adult with an advanced solid tumor such as melanoma, head and neck, liver or kidney cancer. Each CDR3 is given with its conserved first and last residue. D genes are given only for firm matches. Clone size appears in some rows only: once, few, many, or a class for an expanded clone.

D	size	V	J	CDR3	DNA
NA	NA	TRBV9	TRBJ1-3	CASSGTASGNTIYF	TGTGCCAGCAGCGGGACAGCCTCTGGAAACACCATATATTTT
NA	NA	TRBV19	TRBJ2-6	CASRTATSGANVLTF	TGTGCCAGCCGAACAGCGACCTCTGGGGCCAACGTCCTGACTTTC
NA	NA	TRBV28	TRBJ1-1	CASRPGTNTEAFF	TGTGCCAGCAGACCCGGGACGAACACTGAAGCTTTCTTT
TRBD1	NA	TRBV19	TRBJ2-1	CASSRIGQGENEQFF	TGTGCCAGTAGTCGGATTGGACAGGGGGAGAATGAGCAGTTCTTC
TRBD1	medium-sized	TRBV2	TRBJ1-1	CASSLSTGEYTEAFF	TGTGCCAGCAGTTTATCGACAGGGGAGTACACTGAAGCTTTCTTT
TRBD1	NA	TRBV7-3	TRBJ2-6	CASSLQGAGANVLTF	TGTGCCAGCAGCCTACAGGGGGCTGGGGCCAACGTCCTGACTTTC
TRBD1	NA	TRBV9	TRBJ2-2	CASSIVTGSGTGELFF	TGTGCCAGCAGCATCGTGACAGGGTCGGGGACCGGGGAGCTGTTTTTT
NA	NA	TRBV28	TRBJ1-1	CASSLETEAFF	TGTGCCAGCAGTTTAGAGACTGAAGCTTTCTTT
NA	NA	TRBV6-1	TRBJ1-5	CASSETQGPQPQHF	TGTGCCAGCAGTGAAACGCAGGGCCCTCAGCCCCAGCATTTT
NA	NA	TRBV6-5	TRBJ1-2	CASSSLEGSYGYTF	TGTGCCAGCAGTTCCTTGGAGGGAAGCTATGGCTACACCTTC
NA	NA	TRBV19	TRBJ1-1	CASSKGRGWGTEAFF	TGTGCCAGTAGCAAGGGACGGGGATGGGGCACTGAAGCTTTCTTT
NA	NA	TRBV5-6	TRBJ1-1	CASSLGLGFNTEAFF	TGTGCCAGCAGCTTGGGTTTGGGCTTCAACACTGAAGCTTTCTTT
TRBD1	NA	TRBV19	TRBJ1-1	CASSILVDRASVGNTEAFF	TGTGCCAGTAGTATTTTAGTGGACAGGGCCTCGGTGGGGAACACTGAAGCTTTCTTT
NA	NA	TRBV5-4	TRBJ1-6	CASKQGLGNSPLHF	TGTGCCAGCAAACAGGGACTCGGTAATTCACCCCTCCACTTT
NA	NA	TRBV5-1	TRBJ1-1	CASSPSVAVGTEAFF	TGCGCCAGCAGCCCAAGCGTAGCGGTGGGCACTGAAGCTTTCTTT
TRBD1	NA	TRBV7-2	TRBJ1-2	CASSLVGQASNYGYTF	TGTGCCAGCAGCTTAGTGGGACAGGCCTCTAACTATGGCTACACCTTC
TRBD1	few	TRBV6-1	TRBJ1-2	CASSSNRGLNGYTF	TGTGCCAGCAGTTCTAACAGGGGCCTCAATGGCTACACCTTC
NA	NA	TRBV4-1	TRBJ1-4	CASSQDYPGVGEKLFF	TGCGCCAGCAGCCAAGATTATCCAGGGGTGGGTGAAAAACTGTTTTTT
NA	few	TRBV7-2	TRBJ1-4	CASSLRVNEKLFF	TGTGCCAGCAGCTTAAGGGTTAATGAAAAACTGTTTTTT
NA	once	TRBV6-1	TRBJ1-6	CASSEAARVPPLHF	TGTGCCAGCAGTGAAGCGGCCAGGGTGCCACCCCTCCACTTT
TRBD2	NA	TRBV7-2	TRBJ2-5	CASSRGLAGETQYF	TGTGCCAGCAGCCGTGGACTAGCCGGGGAGACCCAGTACTTC
NA	once	TRBV11-2	TRBJ2-1	CASSLSDSSPYNEQFF	TGTGCCAGCAGCTTATCGGACAGCTCGCCCTACAATGAGCAGTTCTTC
NA	once	TRBV4-1	TRBJ2-1	CASSQEAPADSYMNEQFF	TGCGCCAGCAGCCAAGAAGCGCCGGCGGATTCCTACATGAATGAGCAGTTCTTC
TRBD1	NA	TRBV19	TRBJ1-2	CASTSQTGGGGYTF	TGTGCCAGTACAAGTCAGACAGGGGGAGGTGGCTACACCTTC
NA	once	TRBV27	TRBJ1-2	CASSLRNSPSKLYGYTF	TGTGCCAGCAGTTTAAGGAACAGCCCTAGTAAACTCTATGGCTACACCTTC
TRBD1	NA	TRBV7-2	TRBJ2-5	CASNLSGTGQETQYF	TGTGCCAGCAACCTCAGCGGGACAGGGCAAGAGACCCAGTACTTC
TRBD1	NA	TRBV28	TRBJ1-2	CASSLGGTGGASGYTF	TGTGCCAGCAGTTTAGGAGGGACAGGGGGCGCCAGTGGCTACACCTTC
NA	NA	TRBV18	TRBJ1-6	CASSPAAYNSPLHF	TGTGCCAGCTCACCGGCCGCTTATAATTCACCCCTCCACTTT
NA	NA	TRBV18	TRBJ2-5	CASSPGQSQETQYF	TGTGCCAGCTCACCAGGACAGAGCCAAGAGACCCAGTACTTC
TRBD2	NA	TRBV5-8	TRBJ2-7	CASSSTLAGDYYEQYF	TGTGCCAGCAGCTCGACTCTAGCGGGGGACTACTACGAGCAGTACTTC
NA	NA	TRBV4-2	TRBJ2-1	CASRIRDGRDSYNEQFF	TGTGCCAGCAGGATAAGGGACGGTCGAGACTCCTACAATGAGCAGTTCTTC
TRBD1	NA	TRBV27	TRBJ1-1	CASRDRWATEAFF	TGTGCCAGCAGGGACAGGTGGGCCACTGAAGCTTTCTTT
TRBD1	NA	TRBV27	TRBJ1-5	CASSFRGQGKGQPQHF	TGTGCCAGCAGTTTCCGGGGACAGGGGAAGGGTCAGCCCCAGCATTTT
TRBD1	NA	TRBV7-9	TRBJ2-7	CASSLFGQATYEQYF	TGTGCCAGCAGCTTATTCGGACAGGCGACCTACGAGCAGTACTTC
NA	once	TRBV7-2	TRBJ1-4	CASSTYRNEKLFF	TGTGCCAGCAGCACCTACAGGAATGAAAAACTGTTTTTT
TRBD1	NA	TRBV4-1	TRBJ1-2	CASSAPDRGSSGYTF	TGCGCCAGCAGCGCTCCGGACAGGGGAAGTAGTGGCTACACCTTC
TRBD2	NA	TRBV27	TRBJ2-1	CASSLSGGPYHEQFF	TGTGCCAGCAGTTTATCGGGAGGGCCTTATCATGAGCAGTTCTTC
NA	NA	TRBV19	TRBJ1-4	CASQNRGGTNEKLFF	TGTGCCAGCCAAAATAGGGGGGGAACTAATGAAAAACTGTTTTTT
NA	NA	TRBV5-1	TRBJ1-4	CASSLAGQFNEKLFF	TGCGCCAGCAGCTTGGCCGGACAGTTTAATGAAAAACTGTTTTTT
TRBD2	few	TRBV2	TRBJ2-2	CASSETSGSNTGELFF	TGTGCCAGCAGTGAAACTAGCGGGAGTAACACCGGGGAGCTGTTTTTT
TRBD1	NA	TRBV29-1	TRBJ2-3	CSVARDRGRTDTQYF	TGCAGCGTTGCCAGGGACAGGGGTCGCACAGATACGCAGTATTTT
TRBD1	once	TRBV28	TRBJ2-1	CASSSTGTPYNEQFF	TGTGCCAGCAGTTCGACAGGGACCCCCTACAATGAGCAGTTCTTC